This T cell receptor beta chain was retrieved from a study of shared clonotypes between healthy human individuals. Terminally differentiated effector memory CD45RA+ cells were left out of the naive CD8 fraction, which was CD45RO-negative and positively selected for CCR7. V trimming: 6 bases; J trimming: 7 bases; junction bases outside the gene matches: 7. CDR3 length: 15 amino acids. CDR1 is SEHNR, CDR2 FQNEAQ, per germline (reference sequence). Sequencing used immunoSEQ multiplex PCR; TCRdb keeps in-frame clones, though not all of them. This table has about 750,000 clones, around 92% appearing once.

The sample was naive CD8+ T cells sorted from blood. The chain carries TRBV7-9 and TRBJ2-1; 12 bases are a match to TRBD2. The source is a man in his thirties or forties in good health. The CDR3 DNA reads as TGTGCCAGCAGACAACTAGCGGGAGGAAGTAATGAGCAGTTCTTC. Its protein is CASRQLAGGSNEQFF.